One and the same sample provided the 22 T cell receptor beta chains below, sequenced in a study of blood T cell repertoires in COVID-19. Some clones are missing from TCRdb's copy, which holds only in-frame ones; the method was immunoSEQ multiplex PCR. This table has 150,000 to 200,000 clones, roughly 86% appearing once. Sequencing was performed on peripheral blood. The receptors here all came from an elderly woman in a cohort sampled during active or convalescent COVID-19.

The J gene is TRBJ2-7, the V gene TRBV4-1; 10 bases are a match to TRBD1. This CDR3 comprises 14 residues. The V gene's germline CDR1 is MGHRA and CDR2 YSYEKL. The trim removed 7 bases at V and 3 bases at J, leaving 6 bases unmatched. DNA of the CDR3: TGCGCCAGCAAAGGGACAGGGGATAACTACGAGCAGTACTTC. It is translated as CASKGTGDNYEQYF.

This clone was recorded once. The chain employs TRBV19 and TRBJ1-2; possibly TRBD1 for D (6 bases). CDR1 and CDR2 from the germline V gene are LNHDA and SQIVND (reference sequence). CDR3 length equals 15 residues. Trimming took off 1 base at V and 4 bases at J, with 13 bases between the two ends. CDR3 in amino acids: CASSIGGRGFYGYTF. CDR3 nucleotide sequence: TGTGCCAGTAGTATAGGGGGGCGCGGGTTCTATGGCTACACCTTC.

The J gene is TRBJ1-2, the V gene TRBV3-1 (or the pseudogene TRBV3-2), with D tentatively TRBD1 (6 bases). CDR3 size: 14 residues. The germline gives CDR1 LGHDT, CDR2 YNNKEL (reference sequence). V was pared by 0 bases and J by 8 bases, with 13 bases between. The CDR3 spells CASSQESRGRGYTF. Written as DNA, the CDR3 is TGTGCCAGCAGCCAAGAGTCCAGGGGACGGGGCTACACCTTC.

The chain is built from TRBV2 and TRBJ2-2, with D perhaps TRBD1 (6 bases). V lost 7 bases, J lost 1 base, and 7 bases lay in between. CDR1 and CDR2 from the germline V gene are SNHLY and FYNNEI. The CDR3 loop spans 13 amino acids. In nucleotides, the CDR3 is TGTGCCAGCACGGGACAGAACACCGGGGAGCTGTTTTTT. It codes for CASTGQNTGELFF.

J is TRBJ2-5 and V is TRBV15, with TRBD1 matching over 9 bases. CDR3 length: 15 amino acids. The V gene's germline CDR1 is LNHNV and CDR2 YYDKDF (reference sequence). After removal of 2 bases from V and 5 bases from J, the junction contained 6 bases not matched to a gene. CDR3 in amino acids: CATSRRRDRVETQYF. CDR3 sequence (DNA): TGTGCCACCAGCAGACGACGGGACAGGGTTGAGACCCAGTACTTC.

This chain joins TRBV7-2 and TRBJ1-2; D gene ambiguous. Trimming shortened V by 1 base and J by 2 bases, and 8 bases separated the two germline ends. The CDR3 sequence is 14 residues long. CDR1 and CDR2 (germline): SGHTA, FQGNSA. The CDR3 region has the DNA TGTGCCAGCAGCTTAGGCCTCCAGAACTATGGCTACACCTTC. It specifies CASSLGLQNYGYTF.

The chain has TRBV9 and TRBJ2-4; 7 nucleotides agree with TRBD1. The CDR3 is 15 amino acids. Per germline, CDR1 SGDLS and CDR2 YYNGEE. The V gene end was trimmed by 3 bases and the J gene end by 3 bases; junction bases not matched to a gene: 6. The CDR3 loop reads CASSATGTDKNIQYF. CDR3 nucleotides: TGTGCCAGCAGCGCCACCGGGACAGACAAAAACATTCAGTACTTC.

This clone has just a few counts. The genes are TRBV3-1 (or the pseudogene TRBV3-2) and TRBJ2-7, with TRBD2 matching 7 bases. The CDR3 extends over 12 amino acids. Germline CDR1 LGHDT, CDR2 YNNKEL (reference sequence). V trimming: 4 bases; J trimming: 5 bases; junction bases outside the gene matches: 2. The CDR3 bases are TGTGCCAGCAGCCCGAGCGGGGACGAGCAGTACTTC. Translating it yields CASSPSGDEQYF.

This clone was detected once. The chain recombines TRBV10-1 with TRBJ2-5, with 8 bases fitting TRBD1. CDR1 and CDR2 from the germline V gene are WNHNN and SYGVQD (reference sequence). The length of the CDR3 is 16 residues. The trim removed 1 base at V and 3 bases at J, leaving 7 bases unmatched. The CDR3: CASSEFGQGSEETQYF. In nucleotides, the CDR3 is TGCGCCAGCAGTGAGTTCGGACAGGGTAGTGAAGAGACCCAGTACTTC.

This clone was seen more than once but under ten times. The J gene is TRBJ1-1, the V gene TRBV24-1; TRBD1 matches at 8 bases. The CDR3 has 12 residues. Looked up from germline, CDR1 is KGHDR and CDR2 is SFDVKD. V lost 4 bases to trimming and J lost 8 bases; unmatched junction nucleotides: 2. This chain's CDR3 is CATSDGDREAFF. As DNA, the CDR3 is TGTGCCACCAGTGACGGGGACAGGGAAGCTTTCTTT.

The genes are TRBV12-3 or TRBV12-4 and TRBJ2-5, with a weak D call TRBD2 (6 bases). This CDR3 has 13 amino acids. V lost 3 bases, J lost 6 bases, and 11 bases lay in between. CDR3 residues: CASSFSSAQTQYF. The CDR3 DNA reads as TGTGCCAGCAGTTTCTCTAGCGCGCAGACCCAGTACTTC.

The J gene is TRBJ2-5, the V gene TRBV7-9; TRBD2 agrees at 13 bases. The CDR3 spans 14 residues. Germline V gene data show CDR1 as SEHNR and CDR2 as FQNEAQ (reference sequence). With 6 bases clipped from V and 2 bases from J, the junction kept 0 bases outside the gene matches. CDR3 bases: TGTGCCAGCAGGGGACTAGCGGGGCAAGAGACCCAGTACTTC. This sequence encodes CASRGLAGQETQYF.

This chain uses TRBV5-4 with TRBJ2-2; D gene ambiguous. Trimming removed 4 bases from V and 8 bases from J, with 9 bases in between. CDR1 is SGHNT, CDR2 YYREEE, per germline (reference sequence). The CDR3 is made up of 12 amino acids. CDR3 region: CASSLLIGELFF. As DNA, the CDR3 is TGTGCCAGCAGCCTACTGATTGGGGAGCTGTTTTTT.

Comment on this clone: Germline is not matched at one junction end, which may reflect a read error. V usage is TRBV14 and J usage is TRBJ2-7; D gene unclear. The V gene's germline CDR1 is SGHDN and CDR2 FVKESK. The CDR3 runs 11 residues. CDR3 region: CASSQDFSTSF. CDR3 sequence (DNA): TGTGCCAGCAGCCAAGATTTTTCCACATCGTTC.

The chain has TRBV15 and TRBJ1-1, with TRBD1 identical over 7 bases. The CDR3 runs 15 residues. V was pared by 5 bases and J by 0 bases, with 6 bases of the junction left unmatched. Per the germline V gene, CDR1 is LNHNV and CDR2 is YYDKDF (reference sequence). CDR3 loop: CATSRGQVMNTEAFF. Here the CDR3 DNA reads TGTGCCACCAGCCGAGGACAGGTCATGAACACTGAAGCTTTCTTT.

As DNA, the CDR3 is TGTGCCAGCCTGGATGGGCTGTCAGATACGCAGTATTTT. Protein product: CASLDGLSDTQYF. The V and J genes are TRBV5-6 and TRBJ2-3; D is undetermined. This CDR3 has 13 residues. The V gene's germline CDR1 is SGHDT and CDR2 YYEEEE. V was clipped by 7 bases and J by 4 bases, with 13 bases between them.

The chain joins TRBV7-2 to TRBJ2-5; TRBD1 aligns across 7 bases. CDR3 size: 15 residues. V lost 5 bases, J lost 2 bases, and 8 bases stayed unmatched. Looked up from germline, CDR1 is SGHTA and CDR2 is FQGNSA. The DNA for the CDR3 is TGTGCCAGCAGCGCCCTGTGGGGACAGCAAGAGACCCAGTACTTC. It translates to CASSALWGQQETQYF.

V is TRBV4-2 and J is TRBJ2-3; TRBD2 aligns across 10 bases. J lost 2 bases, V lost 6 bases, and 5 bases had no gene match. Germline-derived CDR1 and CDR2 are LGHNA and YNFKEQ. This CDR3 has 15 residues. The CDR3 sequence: CASRTSGAYTDTQYF. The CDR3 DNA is TGTGCCAGCAGAACTAGCGGGGCTTACACAGATACGCAGTATTTT.

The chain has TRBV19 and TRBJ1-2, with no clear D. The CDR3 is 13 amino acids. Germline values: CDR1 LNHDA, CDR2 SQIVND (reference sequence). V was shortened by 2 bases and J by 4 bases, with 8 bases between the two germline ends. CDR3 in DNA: TGTGCCAGTAGTATAAACCTCAGCTATGGCTACACCTTC. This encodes CASSINLSYGYTF.

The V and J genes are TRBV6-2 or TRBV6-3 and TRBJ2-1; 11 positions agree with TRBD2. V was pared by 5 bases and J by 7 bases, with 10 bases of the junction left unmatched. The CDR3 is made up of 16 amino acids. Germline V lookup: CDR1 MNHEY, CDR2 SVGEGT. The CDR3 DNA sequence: TGTGCCAGCAGTCCGATGACTAGCGGGGCAAGGAATGAGCAGTTCTTC. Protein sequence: CASSPMTSGARNEQFF.

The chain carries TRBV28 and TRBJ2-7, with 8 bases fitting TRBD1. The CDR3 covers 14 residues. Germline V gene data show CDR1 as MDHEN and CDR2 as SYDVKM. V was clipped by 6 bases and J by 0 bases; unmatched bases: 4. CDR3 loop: CASRGQESSYEQYV. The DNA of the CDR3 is TGTGCCAGCAGGGGACAGGAGAGCTCCTACGAGCAGTACGTC.

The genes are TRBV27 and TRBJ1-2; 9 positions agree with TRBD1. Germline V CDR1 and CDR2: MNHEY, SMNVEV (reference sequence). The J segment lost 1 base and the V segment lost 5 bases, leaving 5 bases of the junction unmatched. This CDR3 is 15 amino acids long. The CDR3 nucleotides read TGTGCCAGCAGTCTGGGACAGGGAAGTAACTATGGCTACACCTTC. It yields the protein CASSLGQGSNYGYTF.